The 9 T cell receptor beta chains presented below share a single source sample, sequenced in a study of vaccination and CD4 T cells after COVID-19. Antigens of these TCRs are unknown. Sequenced with the Oncomine TCR Beta short-read assay was DNA taken from cultured CD4+ T cells. Each CDR3 protein gets one entry after TCRdb re-called the PCR reads with MiXCR. The sample lists about 16,000 distinct CDR3 sequences; approximately 54% were seen once. Sample time point: late sampling 161 to 241 days after vaccination in three convalescent patients. The sample's treatment: approximately 11-day PBMC culture with coronavirus spike peptide pools or control peptides (ViraFEST assay). Sequenced here: CD4+ T cells from blood, cultured in vitro, sampled about 7 months after SARS-CoV-2 vaccination. The receptors here all came from a human donor who had recovered from COVID-19.

V is TRBV5-4 and J is TRBJ1-6, with D hard to call. Per germline, CDR1 SGHNT and CDR2 YYREEE (reference sequence). The CDR3 loop spans 13 amino acids. The ends were cut back, 4 bases at V and 9 bases at J, with 11 bases in the middle. Written as DNA, the CDR3 is TGTGCCAGCAGCCCCGGGCAAGGTTCACCCCTCCACTTT. Its translation: CASSPGQGSPLHF.

By share of the sample, this clonotype is medium-sized. The chain recombines TRBV20-1 with TRBJ2-7, with TRBD2 as a possible D gene (5 bases). V shed 4 bases and J shed 0 bases, with 7 bases lying between them. This CDR3 region has 12 residues. The V gene's germline CDR1 is DFQATT and CDR2 SNEGSKA (reference sequence). CDR3: CSANDYSYEQYF. The CDR3 nucleotides are TGCAGTGCTAATGACTACTCCTACGAGCAGTACTTC.

V and J are TRBV27 and TRBJ2-7; tentative D call: TRBD1 (7 bases). Trimming removed 2 bases at V and 2 bases at J, with 13 bases between. This CDR3 spans 15 amino acids. Germline loops: CDR1 MNHEY, CDR2 SMNVEV (reference sequence). CDR3 coding DNA: TGTGCCAGCAGTTTAGTGCCAGGGGGGCCCTACGAGCAGTACTTC. This translates into CASSLVPGGPYEQYF.

The gene calls are TRBV20-1 and TRBJ1-2; 8 positions agree with TRBD1. The CDR3 has 13 amino acids. V trimming: 5 bases; J trimming: 5 bases; junction bases outside the gene matches: 7. From germline, CDR1 is DFQATT and CDR2 SNEGSKA (reference sequence). CDR3 in DNA: TGCAGTGCTGGACAGGGTGCTGCGTATGGCTACACCTTC. Encoded protein: CSAGQGAAYGYTF.

The J gene is TRBJ1-2, the V gene TRBV20-1; 7 bases align to TRBD1. V lost 0 bases and J lost 4; bases outside the gene matches: 17. Germline V gene lookup returns CDR1 DFQATT and CDR2 SNEGSKA (reference sequence). There are 18 residues in the CDR3. Here the CDR3 DNA reads TGCAGTGCTAGAGACCGGCGGACAGGTGGAACTCCAGGCTATGGCTACACCTTC. Translating it yields CSARDRRTGGTPGYGYTF.

The chain has TRBV28 and TRBJ2-3; TRBD2 matches at 12 bases. This CDR3 comprises 15 residues. The germline gives CDR1 MDHEN, CDR2 SYDVKM. V lost 7 bases and J lost 1; bases outside the gene matches: 3. CDR3 loop: CASTRLAGGTDTQYF. CDR3 bases: TGTGCCAGCACCAGACTAGCGGGGGGCACAGATACGCAGTATTTT.

The chain employs TRBV20-1 and TRBJ2-3; TRBD2 agrees at 13 bases. CDR1 and CDR2 (germline): DFQATT, SNEGSKA (reference sequence). The J segment lost 6 bases and the V segment lost 5 bases, leaving 8 bases of the junction unmatched. The CDR3 extends over 15 amino acids. The CDR3 is CSAPVRTSGSDTQYF. The CDR3 DNA sequence: TGCAGTGCTCCCGTCAGGACTAGCGGGAGTGATACGCAGTATTTT.

The J gene is TRBJ2-3, the V gene TRBV2; maybe TRBD2 (6 bases). V was shortened by 4 bases and J by 8 bases, with 13 bases between the two germline ends. This CDR3 spans 13 amino acids. CDR1 is SNHLY and CDR2 is FYNNEI in the germline V gene. The CDR3: CASSGGEERTQYF. CDR3 DNA sequence: TGTGCCAGCAGTGGGGGGGAGGAACGTACGCAGTATTTT.

The chain combines TRBV27 with TRBJ2-1; the match to TRBD1 covers 8 bases. Trimming cost V 0 bases and J 6 bases; bases outside gene matches: 10. CDR1 MNHEY and CDR2 SMNVEV come from the germline V gene (reference sequence). This CDR3 contains 17 residues. In DNA form, the CDR3 reads TGTGCCAGCAGTTTATCGGTTGGATGGACAGGGCGCAATGAGCAGTTCTTC. This gives the protein CASSLSVGWTGRNEQFF.